This record covers a single TCR beta chain. Germline V gives CDR1 LNHDA, CDR2 SQIVND (reference sequence). This CDR3 has 14 residues. V was pared by 6 bases and J by 7 bases, with 6 bases of the junction left unmatched. Under the authors' procedure: Estimates of nucleated cell counts were drawn from the amplification of reference gene primers. Repertoires were generated with immunoSEQ multiplex PCR, while TCRdb's copy carries only in-frame clones and drops some. V and J calls plus clone size are reproduced from that table; the DNA served to infer D and trimming. Of some 44,000 clones listed, about 90% were seen once; the top ten hold about a tenth. This specimen comes from a study of blood T cell repertoires in COVID-19.

The V gene is TRBV19, the J gene TRBJ1-6; 7 positions match TRBD1. The receptor was isolated from a man aged 50-60 years with active COVID-19. Material for sequencing was peripheral blood. Here the CDR3 reads CASRTGTVNSPLHF. The CDR3 coding sequence is TGTGCCAGTAGAACCGGGACAGTGAATTCACCCCTCCACTTT.